A selection of T cell receptor beta chains follows, all from one sample in a study of T-cell reconstitution after alpha-beta-depleted transplantation in children. MiXCR was run by TCRdb on the PCR reads, yielding one entry per CDR3 protein. The table includes 330,000 or so distinct CDR3 sequences, just over 7.5% detected once. The sequenced sample was peripheral blood, obtained 360 days after TCRalphabeta/CD19-depleted stem cell transplant. The receptors stem from a female patient aged 2-15 years who had a stem cell transplant for Fanconi anemia, so the T cells may come from the graft donor. The CDR3 runs from the conserved cysteine through the conserved F or W. The order of the fields is CDR3 length, clone size, J gene, V gene, D gene, CDR3 DNA, CDR3 protein. The D gene is left open where the match is weak. Clone size is not always given. Where it is, it says once, few, many or a class for expanded clones.

17 few TRBJ2-3 TRBV7-9 . TGTGCCAGCAGCTTGTTTGGGTGGGACACTAGCACAGATACGCAGTATTTT CASSLFGWDTSTDTQYF
13 many TRBJ2-3 TRBV2 TRBD1 TGTGCCAGAGGGACAGCTAGCACAGATACGCAGTATTTT CARGTASTDTQYF
14 few TRBJ2-5 TRBV3-1 . TGTGCCAGCAGCCAAACGGGGGGCCCAGAGACCCAGTACTTC CASSQTGGPETQYF
14 few TRBJ2-6 TRBV7-3 TRBD1 TGTGCCAGCAGCGTACAGGGGGGGGCCAACGTCCTGACTTTC CASSVQGGANVLTF
15 . TRBJ2-2 TRBV20-1 . TGCAGTGCTAGTATACGGGGGCCGAACACCGGGGAGCTGTTTTTT CSASIRGPNTGELFF
15 few TRBJ1-5 TRBV6-1 . TGTGCCAGCAGTGAAGCCTGGGGAAACAATCAGCCCCAGCATTTT CASSEAWGNNQPQHF
14 many TRBJ2-2 TRBV14 . TGTGCCAGCAGCCAAAGGCAGTTATCCGGGGAGCTGTTTTTT CASSQRQLSGELFF
15 few TRBJ1-1 TRBV15 TRBD1 TGTGCCACCAGCAGAGATCCAGGGGGAGGGACTGAAGCTTTCTTT CATSRDPGGGTEAFF
14 many TRBJ2-7 TRBV7-9 TRBD1 TGTGCCAGCAGCTTAAACCCAACAGGGGTAGAGCAGTACTTC CASSLNPTGVEQYF
14 few TRBJ2-7 TRBV18 . TGTGCCAGCTCACCACGGGACTTCTCCTACGAGCAGTACTTC CASSPRDFSYEQYF
14 many TRBJ2-5 TRBV7-3 . TGTGCCAGCAGCCCGACAGGAAGTCAAGAGACCCAGTACTTC CASSPTGSQETQYF
13 few TRBJ1-5 TRBV20-1 . TGCAGTGCTAGTTGGGATAGAGATCAGCCCCAGCATTTT CSASWDRDQPQHF
14 many TRBJ2-7 TRBV5-1 . TGCGCCAGCAGCTTGGACAGGGTCTCCTACGAGCAGTACTTC CASSLDRVSYEQYF
14 many TRBJ2-1 TRBV12-3/TRBV12-4 TRBD1 TGTGCCAGCAGACCCGGGACAGCCTACAATGAGCAGTTCTTC CASRPGTAYNEQFF
12 many TRBJ2-1 TRBV20-1 . TGCAGTGCGGAAATAGTTGGGAATGAGCAGTTCTTC CSAEIVGNEQFF
14 many TRBJ1-1 TRBV28 . TGTGCCAGCAGTCCATACTCCGTTCGAAGTGAAGCTTTCTTT CASSPYSVRSEAFF
13 many TRBJ1-1 TRBV25-1 TRBD1 TGTGCCAGCAGTGGGACAGGGCACACTGAAGCTTTCTTT CASSGTGHTEAFF
16 many TRBJ2-7 TRBV5-6 . TGTGCCAGCAGCTTTTACCAGACAGTTCTCAACTACGAGCAGTACTTC CASSFYQTVLNYEQYF
16 . TRBJ1-1 TRBV14 . TGTGCCAGCAGCCGGACCGACTTCAGGATGGGGTCTGAAGCTTTCTTT CASSRTDFRMGSEAFF
13 few TRBJ1-4 TRBV20-1 . TGCAGTGCTAGGGGATGGGATAATGAAAAACTGTTTTTT CSARGWDNEKLFF
14 few TRBJ2-1 TRBV6-1 . TGTGCCAGCAGACCCCGTATTTCGTGGCATGAGCAGTTCTTC CASRPRISWHEQFF
15 many TRBJ1-3 TRBV9 . TGTGCCAGCAGCGTTGGGGTGACAGGCGGAAACACCATATATTTT CASSVGVTGGNTIYF
13 many TRBJ2-3 TRBV20-1 . TGCAGTGCCCTTACCACTCTCTGGGATACGCAGTATTTT CSALTTLWDTQYF
15 many TRBJ1-1 TRBV12-3/TRBV12-4 . TGTGCCAGCAGTTTCGGTGGGGGGAGGAACACTGAAGCTTTCTTT CASSFGGGRNTEAFF
15 few TRBJ1-1 TRBV7-8 . TGTGCCAGCAGCTTAGTTCAGGGATCGGGCACTGAAGCTTTCTTT CASSLVQGSGTEAFF
14 many TRBJ2-5 TRBV5-6 . TGTGCCAGCAGCTCCCCATCATTATTGGAGACCCAGTACTTC CASSSPSLLETQYF
15 many TRBJ2-1 TRBV7-2 . TGTGCCAGCAGCTTAGGGACCGTCTCCTACAATGAGCAGTTCTTC CASSLGTVSYNEQFF
15 few TRBJ1-1 TRBV27 . TGTGCCAGCAGTTTATCGGGCCCCCCAGGCACTGAAGCTTTCTTT CASSLSGPPGTEAFF
16 . TRBJ1-2 TRBV13 . TGTGCCAGCAGCCTCTTGGGACCTATGGCCGTTGGTGGCTACACCTTC CASSLLGPMAVGGYTF
16 few TRBJ1-6 TRBV5-1 . TGCGCCAGCAGCTTGGGGAGGACAGTGTCTAATTCACCCCTCCACTTT CASSLGRTVSNSPLHF
14 many TRBJ2-1 TRBV4-1 TRBD1 TGCGCCAGCAGCCATGGACAGGGTTACAATGAGCAGTTCTTC CASSHGQGYNEQFF
15 many TRBJ2-7 TRBV5-5 TRBD1 TGTGCCAGCAGCTCCGGGACAGGGGGTGTTTACGAGCAGTACTTC CASSSGTGGVYEQYF
14 few TRBJ2-5 TRBV5-5 . TGTGCCAGCAGCTGGGGCCGGGCTGAAGAGACCCAGTACTTC CASSWGRAEETQYF
21 many TRBJ2-1 TRBV20-1 TRBD1 TGCAGTGCTAGAGCCTTTCCCCGGGACAGGGGTCGTATTAGCTCCTACAATGAGCAGTTCTTC CSARAFPRDRGRISSYNEQFF
16 many TRBJ1-6 TRBV6-1 . TGTGCCAGCTATGACGCTTTACAGGGTGGAAATTCACCCCTCCACTTT CASYDALQGGNSPLHF
16 many TRBJ1-1 TRBV28 TRBD1 TGTGCCAGCAGCCCGGACAGGAGATTTATGAACACTGAAGCTTTCTTT CASSPDRRFMNTEAFF
13 . TRBJ1-2 TRBV5-1 TRBD1 TGCGCCAGCACGGCGGACAGGGGTTATGGCTACACCTTC CASTADRGYGYTF
14 . TRBJ1-2 TRBV6-1 . TGTGCCAGCAGTGTGGAGGGGTGGTCGGCTGGCTACACCTTC CASSVEGWSAGYTF
14 . TRBJ2-1 TRBV27 . TGTGCCAGCACCCCTCAGCAGGGATACAATGAGCAGTTCTTC CASTPQQGYNEQFF
21 few TRBJ2-7 TRBV20-1 TRBD2 TGCAGTGCTGAGGTGGGACTAGCGGGAGGGACGGGTCCGCCCATAACCTACGAGCAGTACTTC CSAEVGLAGGTGPPITYEQYF
14 many TRBJ1-1 TRBV10-3 . TGTGCCATCAGTGAGATTGGAATGAACACTGAAGCTTTCTTT CAISEIGMNTEAFF
15 few TRBJ1-2 TRBV6-5 . TGTGCCAGCAGTTACCTCACAGGGCTAAACTATGGCTACACCTTC CASSYLTGLNYGYTF
15 many TRBJ1-5 TRBV29-1 . TGCACCCTGCGTCTGGGGGTTGAAAGCAATCAGCCCCAGCATTTT CTLRLGVESNQPQHF
15 . TRBJ2-2 TRBV7-2 . TGTGCCAGCAGCTTAATTATGAGGAACACCGGGGAGCTGTTTTTT CASSLIMRNTGELFF
15 . TRBJ1-3 TRBV12-3/TRBV12-4 . TGTGCCAGCAGTTTTTCGGGGACACCTGGAAACACCATATATTTT CASSFSGTPGNTIYF
11 many TRBJ2-7 TRBV28 . TGTGCCAGCAGTTTCGGGTACGAGCAGTACTTC CASSFGYEQYF
17 . TRBJ1-2 TRBV6-1 . TGTGCCAGCAGTGAAGCGCGCACTAGGGGACAAGGCTATGGCTACACCTTC CASSEARTRGQGYGYTF
14 many TRBJ1-2 TRBV28 TRBD1 TGTGCCAGCAGCGACAGGGGAAAAGGGTATGGCTACACCTTC CASSDRGKGYGYTF
15 . TRBJ1-1 TRBV5-1 TRBD1 TGCGCCAGCAGCTTGGAACAGGGGGTGAACACTGAAGCTTTCTTT CASSLEQGVNTEAFF
11 many TRBJ1-2 TRBV12-3/TRBV12-4 . TGTGCCAGCAGTATGGGGTATGGCTACACCTTC CASSMGYGYTF
12 many TRBJ2-5 TRBV5-5 . TGTGCCAGCAGCTACGGGTTAGAGACCCAGTACTTC CASSYGLETQYF
14 many TRBJ2-5 TRBV12-3/TRBV12-4 . TGTGCCAGCAGTCTCGGGGGTTTCCAAGAGACCCAGTACTTC CASSLGGFQETQYF
14 . TRBJ2-3 TRBV20-1 TRBD2 TGCAGTGCTAGAGAGGGCGGGAGGGCCGATACGCAGTATTTT CSAREGGRADTQYF
16 many TRBJ2-1 TRBV12-3/TRBV12-4 TRBD2 TGTGCCAGCAGTTTTGGTGGAGGGCGGGAGCAAGGTGAGCAGTTCTTC CASSFGGGREQGEQFF
12 many TRBJ1-6 TRBV20-1 . TGCAGTGCTAGTGCAGGGAATTCACCCCTCCACTTT CSASAGNSPLHF
15 . TRBJ2-1 TRBV20-1 TRBD2 TGCAGTGCTAGAGACCCAGCGGGAGAGCACAATGAGCAGTTCTTC CSARDPAGEHNEQFF
19 many TRBJ2-2 TRBV5-1 TRBD2 TGCGCCAGCAGCTCCCGACTAGCGGGGCCCCTCGAGGGTACCGGGGAGCTGTTTTTT CASSSRLAGPLEGTGELFF